Below are 25 T cell receptor beta chains sequenced from a single sample in a study of blood T cell repertoires in COVID-19. This table comes from immunoSEQ multiplex PCR, and its TCRdb copy is limited to in-frame clones, with some not included. This table holds some 130,000 clones, approximately 86% found once. The sample was PBMCs or T cells enriched from blood (not recorded which). The receptors were gathered from a woman in her forties or fifties who had recovered from COVID-19.

The chain combines TRBV9 with TRBJ2-5; maybe TRBD1 (6 bases). Trimming cost V 3 bases and J 2 bases, with 14 bases left between them. Germline loops: CDR1 SGDLS, CDR2 YYNGEE. CDR3 length: 15 residues. The CDR3 region is CASSAQGLEQETQYF. CDR3 sequence (DNA): TGTGCCAGCAGCGCCCAGGGGCTAGAACAAGAGACCCAGTACTTC.

The table lists this clone with a count of one. The chain uses TRBV7-2 and TRBJ2-1; 9 bases are shared with TRBD2. This CDR3 comprises 13 residues. The trim removed 6 bases at V and 8 bases at J, leaving 5 bases unmatched. Germline values: CDR1 SGHTA, CDR2 FQGNSA. Here the CDR3 reads CASRPRTSDEQFF. The CDR3 coding sequence is TGTGCCAGCAGACCGAGGACTAGCGATGAGCAGTTCTTC.

This chain connects TRBV9 to TRBJ2-3; D unclear. CDR3 length equals 13 residues. Trimming stripped 3 bases from V and 3 bases from J, with 8 bases between. Germline values: CDR1 SGDLS, CDR2 YYNGEE. CDR3: CASSELPTDTQYF. Here the CDR3 DNA reads TGTGCCAGCAGCGAACTCCCTACAGATACGCAGTATTTT.

The chain joins TRBV16 to TRBJ1-1; weak D call: TRBD1 (5 bases). This CDR3 has 14 amino acids. Germline V lookup: CDR1 KGHSY, CDR2 FQNENV. The ends were cut back, 3 bases at V and 4 bases at J, with 12 bases in the middle. In DNA, the CDR3 is TGTGCCAGCAGCCACACGGGGGGGGGCACTGAAGCTTTCTTT. Translating it yields CASSHTGGGTEAFF.

CDR3 DNA sequence: TGTGCCAGCAGCATACAGGGGCCAGGCGGCTACACCTTC. Its translation is CASSIQGPGGYTF. The chain recombines TRBV13 with TRBJ1-2; 7 bases fit TRBD1. CDR1 PRHDT and CDR2 FYEKMQ come from the germline V gene (reference sequence). Trimming cost V 5 bases and J 8 bases; bases outside gene matches: 8. The CDR3 totals 13 residues.

The V call is TRBV6-5, the J call TRBJ2-1, with 11 bases that match TRBD1. The CDR3 is made up of 16 amino acids. Looked up from germline, CDR1 is MNHEY and CDR2 is SVGAGI. V gave up 0 bases and J gave up 8 bases; unmatched junction bases: 6. CDR3 sequence (DNA): TGTGCCAGCAGTTACTCGGGGACAGGGGGTCTCGATGAGCAGTTCTTC. Protein sequence: CASSYSGTGGLDEQFF.

This chain joins TRBV2 and TRBJ2-1; 9 bases line up with TRBD2. V gave up 7 bases and J gave up 10 bases; unmatched junction bases: 20. The CDR3 consists of 17 residues. From germline, CDR1 is SNHLY and CDR2 FYNNEI. The DNA for the CDR3 is TGTGCCAGCAAAAGGCTAGCGGGGTTTCAGGAGGTAGGAGAGCAGTTCTTC. The encoded protein is CASKRLAGFQEVGEQFF.

This chain uses TRBV14 with TRBJ1-1; TRBD1 aligns across 7 bases. The CDR3 length is 15 residues. Germline V gives CDR1 SGHDN, CDR2 FVKESK. With 0 bases clipped from V and 6 bases from J, the junction kept 7 bases outside the gene matches. CDR3 coding DNA: TGTGCCAGCAGCCAAGAGACAGGGATCCTTGCTGAAGCTTTCTTT. Amino acid sequence: CASSQETGILAEAFF.

V usage is TRBV24-1 and J usage is TRBJ2-3, with D possibly matching TRBD1 (6 bases). Germline V gene lookup returns CDR1 KGHDR and CDR2 SFDVKD. The CDR3 totals 13 residues. V was shortened by 7 bases and J by 3 bases, with 10 bases between the two germline ends. In DNA, the CDR3 is TGTGCCACCAGACAGGGTGGGACAGATACGCAGTATTTT. This sequence encodes CATRQGGTDTQYF.

The chain carries TRBV7-3 and TRBJ2-2, with D perhaps TRBD2 (5 bases). The V gene's germline CDR1 is SGHTA and CDR2 FQGTGA. CDR3 length: 14 amino acids. Trimming cost V 4 bases and J 3 bases, with 9 bases left between them. Written as DNA, the CDR3 is TGTGCCAGCAGCTCCACGGGGTACACCGGGGAGCTGTTTTTT. It codes for CASSSTGYTGELFF.

This clone came up once. J is TRBJ1-6 and V is TRBV18, with TRBD1 matching over 7 bases. Germline CDR1 is KGHSH and CDR2 is LQKENI. Trimming at V came to 2 bases and at J to 2 bases, leaving 6 bases not matched to a gene. The CDR3 extends over 17 amino acids. The CDR3: CASSPYNRGPYNSPLHF. The DNA of the CDR3 is TGTGCCAGCTCACCATACAACAGGGGACCCTATAATTCACCCCTCCACTTT. Variable domain in full (rest from reference TRBV18 and TRBJ1-6): NAGVMQNPRHLVRRRGQEARLRCSPMKGHSHVYWYRQLPEEGLKFMVYLQKENIIDESGMPKERFSAEFPKEGPSILRIQQVVRGDSAAYFCASSPYNRGPYNSPLHFGNGTRLTVT.

The chain combines TRBV5-6 with TRBJ2-1; D is undetermined. Trimming took 2 bases from V and 0 from J, leaving 9 bases between them. Germline V CDR1 and CDR2: SGHDT, YYEEEE. The CDR3 contains 15 residues. CDR3 DNA sequence: TGTGCCAGCAGCTTAAGACGGAGCTCCTACAATGAGCAGTTCTTC. Encoded protein: CASSLRRSSYNEQFF.

The chain combines TRBV5-1 with TRBJ1-2; unclear D gene. The CDR3 consists of 11 residues. V lost 4 bases to trimming and J lost 7 bases, with 8 bases between them. Germline values: CDR1 SGHRS, CDR2 YFSETQ. In nucleotides, the CDR3 is TGCGCCAGCAGCCCGATCGGTGGCTACACCTTC. Protein: CASSPIGGYTF.

The V gene is TRBV25-1, the J gene TRBJ2-1; perhaps TRBD1 as D (6 bases). Looked up from germline, CDR1 is MGHDK and CDR2 is SYGVNS. The V gene lost 3 bases and the J gene lost 4 bases, with 7 bases spanning the gap. This CDR3 is 13 amino acids long. CDR3 loop: CASSEDRYNEQFF. CDR3 nucleotide sequence: TGTGCCAGCAGTGAGGACAGATACAATGAGCAGTTCTTC.

The chain combines TRBV7-2 with TRBJ2-7; tentative D call: TRBD2 (5 bases). CDR3 length equals 16 residues. Trimming left V 1 base short and J 0 bases short, with 13 bases between. Germline V CDR1 and CDR2: SGHTA, FQGNSA. In DNA, the CDR3 is TGTGCCAGCAGCTTAGGGTCTCGAGGGAGCTCCTACGAGCAGTACTTC. Amino acid sequence: CASSLGSRGSSYEQYF. Using reference TRBV7-2 and TRBJ2-7 for the parts outside the CDR3, the full variable domain is GAGVSQSPSNKVTEKGKDVELRCDPISGHTALYWYRQSLGQGLEFLIYFQGNSAPDKSGLPSDRFSAERTGGSVSTLTIQRTQQEDSAVYLCASSLGSRGSSYEQYFGPGTRLTVT.

This clone was seen a single time. V is TRBV5-6 and J is TRBJ1-5, with unresolved D. This CDR3 has 17 amino acids. Germline CDR1 SGHDT, CDR2 YYEEEE. V gave up 1 base and J gave up 0 bases, with 14 bases separating them. The DNA of the CDR3 is TGTGCCAGCAGCTTGTCCAGTGCAGGTTATAGCAATCAGCCCCAGCATTTT. It specifies CASSLSSAGYSNQPQHF.

The chain is built from TRBV7-6 and TRBJ2-2, with 13 positions matching TRBD2. With V trimmed by 4 bases and J by 1 base, 3 bases remained unmatched. The V gene's germline CDR1 is SGHVS and CDR2 FNYEAQ. This CDR3 contains 17 residues. The chain's CDR3 is CASSWTSGGQNTGELFF. The DNA for the CDR3 is TGTGCCAGCAGCTGGACTAGCGGGGGCCAGAACACCGGGGAGCTGTTTTTT. Complete variable domain (other parts from reference TRBV7-6 and TRBJ2-2): GAGVSQSPRYKVTKRGQDVALRCDPISGHVSLYWYRQALGQGPEFLTYFNYEAQQDKSGLPNDRFSAERPEGSISTLTIQRTEQRDSAMYRCASSWTSGGQNTGELFFGEGSRLTVL.

V gene TRBV7-9 combines with J gene TRBJ1-3, with 10 bases lining up with TRBD1. The germline V gene has CDR1 SEHNR and CDR2 FQNEAQ (reference sequence). CDR3 length equals 17 residues. The J segment lost 4 bases and the V segment lost 5 bases, leaving 11 bases of the junction unmatched. In nucleotides, the CDR3 is TGTGCCAGCAGCACTCCCCCGGGACAGGGGCCAGGAAACACCATATATTTT. This codes for CASSTPPGQGPGNTIYF.

The chain combines TRBV6-5 with TRBJ1-3, with a tentative D call TRBD1 (6 bases). Germline values: CDR1 MNHEY, CDR2 SVGAGI. The CDR3 contains 14 residues. Trimming shortened V by 0 bases and J by 7 bases, and 10 bases separated the two germline ends. DNA of the CDR3: TGTGCCAGCAGTTACTCGATAAGGGGGAACACCATATATTTT. Its protein is CASSYSIRGNTIYF.

The chain is built from TRBV7-9 and TRBJ2-6; possibly TRBD1 for D (6 bases). Germline values: CDR1 SEHNR, CDR2 FQNEAQ (reference sequence). The V end lost 1 base, the J end lost 1 base, and 8 bases lay between the germline ends. The CDR3 covers 16 residues. In DNA, the CDR3 is TGTGCCAGCAGCTTAGACAGGGAATCTGGGGCCAACGTCCTGACTTTC. Translated: CASSLDRESGANVLTF.

V usage is TRBV5-4 and J usage is TRBJ1-5, with D maybe TRBD1 (6 bases). This CDR3 spans 18 amino acids. V was clipped by 5 bases and J by 0 bases, with 21 bases between them. The germline CDR1 and CDR2 sequences are SGHNT and YYREEE (reference sequence). The DNA for the CDR3 is TGTGCCAGCAGGCCCAACTTTCGGGACACTATTAGCAATCAGCCCCAGCATTTT. This encodes CASRPNFRDTISNQPQHF.

The chain joins TRBV7-9 to TRBJ2-2; D not certain. The CDR3 has 14 residues. V gave up 5 bases and J gave up 4 bases, with 11 bases separating them. CDR1 SEHNR and CDR2 FQNEAQ come from the germline V gene (reference sequence). CDR3 amino acids: CASSTSASTGELFF. CDR3 coding DNA: TGTGCCAGCAGCACCTCTGCTAGCACCGGGGAGCTGTTTTTT. Full variable domain (outside the CDR3, taken from reference TRBV7-9 and TRBJ2-2): DTGVSQNPRHKITKRGQNVTFRCDPISEHNRLYWYRQTLGQGPEFLTYFQNEAQLEKSRLLSDRFSAERPKGSFSTLEIQRTEQGDSAMYLCASSTSASTGELFFGEGSRLTVL.

The J gene is TRBJ1-1, the V gene TRBV7-9, with D possibly TRBD1 on 6 matching bases. Germline V gives CDR1 SEHNR, CDR2 FQNEAQ (reference sequence). The CDR3 totals 15 residues. The ends were cut back, 6 bases at V and 4 bases at J, with 18 bases in the middle. The CDR3 DNA sequence: TGTGCCAGCAGTAGCTATGCAGGGGTTATCACTGAAGCTTTCTTT. This translates into CASSSYAGVITEAFF.

This sequence joins TRBV9 and TRBJ2-5; the match to TRBD2 covers 12 bases. The CDR3 has 17 residues. In germline, CDR1 is SGDLS, CDR2 YYNGEE. V dropped 0 bases and J dropped 5; count of bases not matched to a gene: 8. The CDR3 region is CASSVGASGGAGETQYF. DNA for the CDR3: TGTGCCAGCAGCGTAGGAGCTAGCGGGGGGGCCGGGGAGACCCAGTACTTC.

The genes are TRBV28 and TRBJ1-4; 10 nucleotides agree with TRBD1. The CDR3 has 14 residues. V dropped 10 bases and J dropped 8; count of bases not matched to a gene: 10. CDR1 is MDHEN and CDR2 is SYDVKM in the germline V gene. CDR3 region: CATYTGTGDEKLFF. CDR3 bases: TGTGCCACATACACCGGGACAGGGGACGAAAAACTGTTTTTT.